Detailed here is one TCR beta chain. The antigen is not known. The data stem from a study of CD8+ T cells in alopecia areata. General study points: Scalp clonality and expanded CD8+ clones among the top 100 were significantly decreased by tofacitinib.

Treatment given: oral pan-JAK inhibitor, 5-10 mg twice daily. Peripheral blood samples and lesional scalp punch biopsies were obtained from alopecia areata patients. After isolation, RNA underwent reverse transcription to generate cDNA as the sequencing template. Repertoires were generated with immunoSEQ multiplex PCR, while TCRdb's copy carries only in-frame clones and drops some. The sample lists fewer than 110,000 clones; roughly 84% were seen once. CDR1 and CDR2 (germline): SGHDT, YYEEEE. The CDR3 is 14 amino acids. Trimming took 2 bases from V and 1 from J, leaving 9 bases between them. Material: CD8+ T cells sorted from blood, obtained at week 24, from a patient treated with tofacitinib. This sequence joins TRBV5-6 and TRBJ1-1; D not certain. This sequence originates from a human donor with alopecia areata. CDR3 nucleotides: TGTGCCAGCAGCTTTCCAGGAGGGAACACTGAAGCTTTCTTT. It encodes CASSFPGGNTEAFF.